Included here is one T cell receptor (beta chain) sequence, with context. The antigen it binds to is not known. Per-base quality was not reported, and no clone a single base away is much larger than it. The sample comes from a study of cytomegalovirus exposure and HLA in healthy donors (dated by TCRdb to 2016 to 2017). Broadly, across the study: In an earlier analysis of roughly 590 of the donors, 276 Gb of sequence data and roughly 100 million unique TCR beta sequences from about 190 million T cells were reported. An early release that covered about 640 HLA-typed donors contained approximately 320 gigabases of sequencing data and tens of millions of unique TCR sequences. Of the 350 to 400 genotyped donors, approximately 82% fell in the genetic ancestry cluster associated with self-reported Caucasian donors. The aim of the study was to test whether cataloging public T cell receptors could identify signatures of past pathogen exposure. The study used immunosequencing to profile the T cell repertoires of approximately 650 subjects and linked those repertoires to cytomegalovirus serostatus. A separate validation cohort of 90 to 150 different subjects was used in addition to the roughly 700-subject first cohort. The study combined high-throughput TCR immunosequencing, statistical association of individual TCRs with disease status, and machine learning to predict cytomegalovirus infection status. A later analysis re-analyzed previously published TCR beta repertoires from roughly 600 donors and added high-resolution HLA genotyping to study TCR occurrence patterns. The later analysis used no new phenotypic data to find candidate immune exposures, relying instead on TCR beta sequences and their occurrence across donors. An earlier analysis of 587 of the donors applied high-throughput TCR beta sequencing to assess whether each TCR beta V gene segment acted as functional or pseudogenic. Donor age, sex, ethnicity and CMV serostatus were compiled together with the repertoire data. In a later genetic analysis, genome-wide SNP genotypes for about three fifths of the 666 donors were used, and that subset was treated as a discovery cohort. Every discovery cohort repertoire had been produced on one sequencing platform. Class I and class II HLA loci were covered by the typing at four-digit resolution. The number of typed donors differed by locus: 629-630 for A, B, C, DRB1 and DQB1; approximately 540 for DQA1; approximately 600 for DPA1; and around 490 for DPB1. Four or five DR-DQ haplotypes were handled as single units for association and clustering because linkage in the cohort was strong. Among approximately 370 genotyped donors of the cohort, an average of around 220,000 unique TCR beta nucleotide sequences was sequenced per donor, of which approximately 19% were non-productive. The paper as a whole reports these results and caveats: Correlated functional status among segregating V segments might be attributable to linkage disequilibrium, but an unknown experimental factor could not be ruled out. A later analysis reported that several top co-occurrence clusters appeared linked to parvovirus B19, influenza, CMV and Epstein-Barr virus. A further reported finding was that TCR beta sequences accurately predicted the HLA-A and HLA-B alleles for most subjects in the first cohort. Strong co-occurrence of HLA alleles, especially DR and DQ, made assigning TCR associations to individual alleles difficult. The only immune exposure information available for the cohort was CMV serostatus. The classifier was reported to diagnose cytomegalovirus status with high specificity and sensitivity in both the original and validation cohorts. Compared with the roughly 700-donor mean, donors in an Asian-associated ancestry cluster had fewer N-insertions in productive TCRs, according to a later genetic analysis. The authors suggested that the approach could potentially be extended to other disease states and immunological phenotypes. Three of the identified cytomegalovirus-associated TCR beta chains were confirmed in vitro to be specific for cytomegalovirus antigens. While some public TCRs were present in many individuals, most TCR sequences turned up only very rarely across donors. In a later genetic analysis, a missense DCLRE1C variant was associated with V-gene and J-gene trimming of TCR beta chains, and the association was replicated in an independent cohort. The cohort was sequenced for TCR beta chains only, and without alpha or paired-chain data the features that could be detected were limited. Some IMGT-functional V segments, including TRBV6-2 and TRBV6-3, could not be distinguished by the 87-base-pair reads and were therefore excluded. Specific HLA alleles were associated with 15,000 to 20,000 TCR beta sequences at a false discovery rate of 0.05 in a later analysis. Compared with equally common non-associated chains, HLA-associated TCR beta chains in a later analysis were more clonally expanded and had lower generation probabilities. Because some donors lacked HLA typing at each locus, the association tests relied only on the typed subset. A total of 164 TCR beta chains were listed by the study as associated with cytomegalovirus. Most CMV-associated TCR beta chains appeared to be HLA-restricted in a later analysis, and the HLA associations seemed to be driven largely by CMV exposure. Because counts were too low, about 18 rarely observed V segments, including chromosome 9 orphons, were left out of the earlier analysis of over 550 of the donors. A cluster of highly shared sequence variants was judged likely to represent a technical artifact of the sequencing pipeline. In an earlier analysis of some 550 of the donors, most TCR beta V segments were observed in productive rearrangements about 87% or about 30% of the time, broadly matching IMGT annotations. Sequencing depth was assumed to be roughly uniform across donors in the presence/absence analyses, though that assumption may not hold. In a later analysis, TCR association rates were found to vary across HLA loci, with the most associated TCRs seen for DRB1 alleles and the fewest for HLA-C alleles.

Library generation was performed with the immunoSEQ multiplex PCR assay. The multiplex PCR relied on a mix of 60 forward primers for TCR Vbeta segments and 13 reverse primers for TCR Jbeta segments. The CDR3 region of rearranged TCR beta genes was amplified from genomic DNA by a multiplex PCR assay. The amplified TCR beta libraries were sequenced on the Illumina HiSeq System as 87-base-pair reads. The original methods were these. In a later analysis, tens of millions of unique TCR beta chains were counted across the approximately 620 repertoires, and approximately 11 million of these chains were shared by at least two donors. Raw reads were error-corrected and collapsed into unique sequences by a nearest-neighbor algorithm in which closely related sequences were merged to remove PCR and sequencing errors. V, D and J gene segments were assigned by aligning CDR3 sequences to IMGT reference sequences. For a sequence to be retained, at least a six-nucleotide match to both a V gene segment and a J gene segment was required. A rearrangement counted as productive if the CDR3 had no stop codons and remained in frame with V and J, and every other rearrangement counted as non-productive. CDR3 was defined according to IMGT convention as the region running from the second conserved V-encoded cysteine to the conserved J-encoded phenylalanine. The earlier analysis of a few hundred of the donors excluded sequences that lacked an unambiguous match to a single V gene segment. In an earlier analysis of 450 to 750 of the donors, a V segment was called functional when productive rearrangements were above 56.7%, and segregating when the standard deviation between donors exceeded 5%. To diagnose cytomegalovirus status from the catalog of TCR beta chain sequences, a statistical classification framework was built. In a later analysis, V and J genes were assigned by comparing TCR nucleotide sequences against IMGT/GENE-DB human TR gene sequences. A later analysis assigned CDR3 sequences and most-parsimonious VDJ recombination scenarios with the TCRdist pipeline. In a later analysis, every TCR beta chain was defined by the combination of its CDR3 amino acid sequence and its V-gene family, and reads without a unique V-gene family were dropped. A later analysis removed 592 highly shared, low-generation-probability nucleotide sequences to deal with suspected cross-contamination and a sequencing artifact. In a later analysis, a clonal expansion index for each public chain was calculated from normalized within-repertoire ranks of inferred template counts. Generation probabilities in a later analysis came from a VDJ recombination model fitted to out-of-frame rearrangements, and those results were checked against IGoR. In a later analysis, TCR-TCR, TCR-HLA and TCR-CMV co-occurrence was scored with hypergeometric tests, and a repertoire-size bias correction was applied to TCR pairs. False discovery rates were estimated in a later analysis by permuting HLA or CMV assignments 20 times. A later analysis grouped co-occurring TCRs with DBSCAN, adding TCRdist sequence similarity when clustering within HLA-allele-positive subsets. Repertoires with fewer than 30,000 or more than 120,000 public chains were left out of co-occurrence clustering, as were five repertoires with anomalous nucleotide sharing. Sourced from immuneACCESS, this table was stored by TCRdb with only in-frame sequences that have V and J called. A share of the clones is absent; for the studies checked, an unresolved V gene accounts for under half, and the remainder has no known explanation. V, J and clone size are those of that table, while D and trimming were read from the DNA. The sample data list some 130,000 clones, and over 75% of these were observed just once. The ten largest clones represent 8.8% of the sample.

Including the terminal cysteine and phenylalanine, the CDR3 comprises 15 residues. Only the CDR3 portion is preserved as DNA: 45 bases, with reading frame beginning at the first base. V loses 0 bases at its end and J loses 8 bases; junction bases beyond the gene matches: 6. CDR1 and CDR2 are drawn from the germline V gene: SGHRS, YFSETQ. In total, 600 or so healthy bone marrow donors made up the cohort. Cohort members were all nominally healthy when sampled, although unrecorded immune exposures were likely present. The donor was CMV seropositive and belonged to the group of more than 250 seropositive cohort members. Each donor provided a peripheral blood sample, and peripheral blood mononuclear cells were used for TCR beta sequencing. The Qiagen DNeasy Blood Extraction Kit was used to extract genomic DNA from the blood cell samples.

The rearranged chain carries TRBV5-1 and TRBJ1-4, with TRBD1 identical over 8 junction bases. Sequenced material: PBMCs. The receptor was derived from a woman aged 50 to 60 in good health and CMV-seropositive. The DNA reads TGCGCCAGCAGCTTGGATAGGACAGGGAGGGAAAAACTGTTTTTT. Its amino acids are CASSLDRTGREKLFF.